The clone carrying this T cell receptor (beta chain) appeared a few times. The target antigen is unknown. The source of the sample is a study of T cells after yellow fever vaccination. Study results and limitations: A small share of clonotypes appeared in both CD4 and CD8 compartments.

In germline, CDR1 is MNHEY, CDR2 SVGEGT. V shed 6 bases and J 5 bases; nucleotides not matched to a gene: 5. This CDR3 has 14 residues. TCRdb reanalysed the 5' RACE reads using MiXCR and keeps one entry per CDR3 protein. Among about 300,000 distinct CDR3 sequences listed, about 6.6% were seen once. Material: PBMCs, obtained more than 35 days after the first yellow fever vaccination. The chain is built from TRBV6-2 or TRBV6-3 and TRBJ1-2; the match to TRBD1 covers 11 bases. This receptor was taken from a man younger than 30 who received the YFV17D yellow fever vaccine. In DNA form, the CDR3 reads TGTGCCAGCAGAACGGGACAGGGGGTTTATGGCTACACCTTC. It codes for CASRTGQGVYGYTF.